This TCR beta chain was observed in a study of siplizumab effects on memory and regulatory T cells. Assay used: immunoSEQ multiplex PCR; TCRdb lists only in-frame clones, some missing. The sample has 100,000 or so clones, nearly 95% seen once; the top ten hold 12%. The CDR3 contains 15 residues. The V gene lost 5 bases and the J gene lost 3 bases, with 16 bases spanning the gap. Germline V gives CDR1 SNHLY, CDR2 FYNNEI. Material: non-Treg CD4+ T cells sorted from blood. This sequence was found in a human donor in good health. The rearrangement links TRBV2 to TRBJ2-5; D is possibly TRBD1 or TRBD2 (6 bases each). CDR3 DNA: TGTGCCAGCAGTCGCGGGACAAGGGGAAAAGAGACCCAGTACTTC. Protein: CASSRGTRGKETQYF.